This is a list of T cell receptor beta chains from one sample in a study of shared clonotypes between healthy human individuals. The table came from immunoSEQ multiplex PCR; TCRdb's copy has only in-frame clones and leaves some out. This sample carries some 490,000 clones, about 85% of them seen once, and the ten largest clones take 9.5% to 15%. The sequenced sample consisted of PBMCs. Receptors were obtained from a woman aged 40 to 50 in good health. Some clones in this sample may be carry-over from other donors' samples. Both conserved end residues are part of each CDR3. D genes are given only for firm matches. The size entry is marked missing in some rows and otherwise reads once, few, many or a size class.

DNA: TGTGCCAGCAGTGATTGTGGGACAGGGGCGAAGGAGACCCAGTACTTC; CDR3: CASSDCGTGAKETQYF; D: TRBD1; V: TRBV6-4; size: -; J: TRBJ2-5
DNA: TGCAGCGTTGATATTGCCGGATCTCAGGGCGAGCAGTACTTC; CDR3: CSVDIAGSQGEQYF; D: -; V: TRBV29-1; size: few; J: TRBJ2-7
DNA: TGCGCCAGCAGCTTGGCGACTAGCTCCTACAATGAGCAGTTCTTC; CDR3: CASSLATSSYNEQFF; D: -; V: TRBV5-1; size: once; J: TRBJ2-1
DNA: TGTGCCAGCAGCTCCCTTCTCGGGACAGGGGCCCTCGAGCAGTACTTC; CDR3: CASSSLLGTGALEQYF; D: TRBD1; V: TRBV14; size: many; J: TRBJ2-7
DNA: TGTGCCAGCAGCCAAGAGAGAAGCGGGACGAACACCGGGGAGCTGTTTTTT; CDR3: CASSQERSGTNTGELFF; D: TRBD2; V: TRBV4-2; size: -; J: TRBJ2-2
DNA: TGTGCCAGCAGCCAGAAGCGGGACAATGAGCAGTTCTTC; CDR3: CASSQKRDNEQFF; D: -; V: TRBV5-4; size: -; J: TRBJ2-1
DNA: TGCGCCAGCAGCCTCCTAGCCACCCCCGACCATGAGCAGTTCTTC; CDR3: CASSLLATPDHEQFF; D: -; V: TRBV5-1; size: many; J: TRBJ2-1
DNA: TGTGCCAGCAGTTTAGGCGGCTCCTACGAGCAGTACTTC; CDR3: CASSLGGSYEQYF; D: -; V: TRBV6-1; size: -; J: TRBJ2-7
DNA: TGTGCCAGCAGCTTAGAGGGAATCTCAACCCGGGAGCAGTTCTTC; CDR3: CASSLEGISTREQFF; D: -; V: TRBV5-4; size: -; J: TRBJ2-1
DNA: TGTGCCAGCAGGAATATGGCCCCGGGGGTCGCAGCTTTCAACTATGGCTACACCTTC; CDR3: CASRNMAPGVAAFNYGYTF; D: -; V: TRBV7-9; size: -; J: TRBJ1-2
DNA: TGTGCCAGCAGTGAGGTTTCGGGGGGGGACTATGGCTACACCTTC; CDR3: CASSEVSGGDYGYTF; D: -; V: TRBV2; size: -; J: TRBJ1-2
DNA: TGTGCCAGCAGCCAAGTGTGGCTAGCGGGCTACAATGAGCAGTTCTTC; CDR3: CASSQVWLAGYNEQFF; D: TRBD2; V: TRBV14; size: few; J: TRBJ2-1
DNA: TGCGCCAGCAGCTTGGACGGGGGGGGTCAAGAGACCCAGTACTTC; CDR3: CASSLDGGGQETQYF; D: TRBD2; V: TRBV5-1; size: few; J: TRBJ2-5
DNA: TGTGCCAGTCGGGACAGGGGGCATGAGACCCAGTACTTC; CDR3: CASRDRGHETQYF; D: TRBD1; V: TRBV19; size: few; J: TRBJ2-5
DNA: TGTGCCAGTAGTATGGATCTAGCGGGAGTGGGAGAGACCCAGTACTTC; CDR3: CASSMDLAGVGETQYF; D: TRBD2; V: TRBV19; size: -; J: TRBJ2-5
DNA: TGTGCCAGCAGTGATCGCGGGAAATCAACTGAAGCTTTCTTT; CDR3: CASSDRGKSTEAFF; D: -; V: TRBV6-1; size: -; J: TRBJ1-1
DNA: TGTGCCAGTAGTATAGGAGAGAACACCGACCTGGGCTACACCTTC; CDR3: CASSIGENTDLGYTF; D: -; V: TRBV19; size: -; J: TRBJ1-2
DNA: TGTGCCAGCAGTCCTCCCAAGACTAGCGGGAGGGCGCAGTTCTTC; CDR3: CASSPPKTSGRAQFF; D: TRBD2; V: TRBV28; size: -; J: TRBJ2-1
DNA: TGTGCCAGCAGGAGGACTAGCGGGATCGCATGGGGGCAGTATTTT; CDR3: CASRRTSGIAWGQYF; D: TRBD2; V: TRBV2; size: -; J: TRBJ2-3
DNA: TGTGCCAGCAGCCCAACATATGATCAGCCCCAGCATTTT; CDR3: CASSPTYDQPQHF; D: -; V: TRBV27; size: -; J: TRBJ1-5
DNA: TGTGCCAGCAGTTACGCAGGGGGCGAGAACTATGGCTACACCTTC; CDR3: CASSYAGGENYGYTF; D: TRBD1; V: TRBV6-6; size: -; J: TRBJ1-2
DNA: TGTGCCAGCAGCTTAGGGGGGCGGGATCACTCAAAGACCCAGTACTTC; CDR3: CASSLGGRDHSKTQYF; D: -; V: TRBV11-2; size: -; J: TRBJ2-5
DNA: TGCGCCAGCAGCTTGGAGGGGCTCGGGGGGTACAATGAGCAGTTCTTC; CDR3: CASSLEGLGGYNEQFF; D: TRBD2; V: TRBV5-1; size: few; J: TRBJ2-1
DNA: TGTGCCAGCTCACCACCGCAGGGAACCTACGAGCAGTACTTC; CDR3: CASSPPQGTYEQYF; D: -; V: TRBV18; size: -; J: TRBJ2-7
DNA: TGCGCCAGCAGCCGACAACCAACTCGCGGATCAAACACAGATACGCAGTATTTT; CDR3: CASSRQPTRGSNTDTQYF; D: -; V: TRBV4-3; size: -; J: TRBJ2-3
DNA: TGCGCCAGCAGCTTGGAGAGGTCGAGGGAGACCCAGTACTTC; CDR3: CASSLERSRETQYF; D: -; V: TRBV5-1; size: -; J: TRBJ2-5
DNA: TGTGCCAGCAGCTCTACGACCGTTCGAGGGGCCAACGTCCTGACTTTC; CDR3: CASSSTTVRGANVLTF; D: -; V: TRBV7-2; size: -; J: TRBJ2-6
DNA: TGTGCCAGCAACCCCAGGGGGCAGGGCACTGAAGCTTTCTTT; CDR3: CASNPRGQGTEAFF; D: TRBD1; V: TRBV27; size: -; J: TRBJ1-1
DNA: TGTGCCAGCAGCACTCGGACAGGGAGGGAGACCCAGTACTTC; CDR3: CASSTRTGRETQYF; D: TRBD1; V: TRBV9; size: -; J: TRBJ2-5
DNA: TGTGCCAGCAGTGAAGCAGCCTATTATATCTACGAGCAGTACTTC; CDR3: CASSEAAYYIYEQYF; D: -; V: TRBV6-1; size: many; J: TRBJ2-7
DNA: TGTGCCAGCAGCGTACTAGGGGTTGGCGGCTACACCTTC; CDR3: CASSVLGVGGYTF; D: -; V: TRBV9; size: few; J: TRBJ1-2
DNA: TGTGCCACCCTGAGTAGCAATCAGCCCCAGCATTTT; CDR3: CATLSSNQPQHF; D: -; V: TRBV28; size: -; J: TRBJ1-5
DNA: TGTGCCAGCAGGGACGCCGTGCGATATGGCTACACCTTC; CDR3: CASRDAVRYGYTF; D: -; V: TRBV28; size: once; J: TRBJ1-2
DNA: TGTGCCAGCAGCTTGGATGGAGAGACCCAGTACTTC; CDR3: CASSLDGETQYF; D: -; V: TRBV5-5; size: -; J: TRBJ2-5
DNA: TGTGCCAGCAGCCACGTTTACGGGAAGGGTGGCACAGATACGCAGTATTTT; CDR3: CASSHVYGKGGTDTQYF; D: -; V: TRBV14; size: -; J: TRBJ2-3
DNA: TGCGCCAGCAGCCAAACCCCGGGACAGGGAGGGTACACTGAAGCTTTCTTT; CDR3: CASSQTPGQGGYTEAFF; D: TRBD1; V: TRBV5-1; size: -; J: TRBJ1-1
DNA: TGTGCCAGCAGTTTAGTAGCCAGCTCCTACGAGCAGTACTTC; CDR3: CASSLVASSYEQYF; D: -; V: TRBV27; size: -; J: TRBJ2-7
DNA: TGTGCCAGCAGCAGAAACAGGGGGGTCAGCACCGGGGAGCTGTTTTTT; CDR3: CASSRNRGVSTGELFF; D: TRBD1; V: TRBV7-6; size: -; J: TRBJ2-2
DNA: TGTGCCTGGAGTGCCCGCCGGACTCATAATGAAAAACTGTTTTTT; CDR3: CAWSARRTHNEKLFF; D: -; V: TRBV30; size: -; J: TRBJ1-4
DNA: TGTGCCAGCAGCCAAGCGACTAGCGGGGCCTACAATGAGCAGTTCTTC; CDR3: CASSQATSGAYNEQFF; D: TRBD2; V: TRBV4-2; size: -; J: TRBJ2-1
DNA: TGTGCCAGCAGCACTTTGGGAGTGACTAATGAAAAACTGTTTTTT; CDR3: CASSTLGVTNEKLFF; D: -; V: TRBV7-9; size: -; J: TRBJ1-4
DNA: TGTGCCAGCACCAAAAGAGGGTTAAGTAATGAGCAGTTCTTC; CDR3: CASTKRGLSNEQFF; D: -; V: TRBV7-8; size: -; J: TRBJ2-1
DNA: TGTGCCAGCAGTTACTCCAGGGTACAGCCCCAGCATTTT; CDR3: CASSYSRVQPQHF; D: -; V: TRBV6-5; size: -; J: TRBJ1-5
DNA: TGTGCCAGCAGCTTAGCGGGGGATCTAGCCAAAAACATTCAGTACTTC; CDR3: CASSLAGDLAKNIQYF; D: -; V: TRBV13; size: -; J: TRBJ2-4
DNA: TGTGCCACCCTCGCGGGAACAGGGTACACCGGGGAGCTGTTTTTT; CDR3: CATLAGTGYTGELFF; D: -; V: TRBV7-9; size: -; J: TRBJ2-2
DNA: TGTGCCTGGAGTGCCCCTCCTGAGCAGGAGACCCAGTACTTC; CDR3: CAWSAPPEQETQYF; D: -; V: TRBV30; size: -; J: TRBJ2-5
DNA: TGTGCCAGTAGTATAAGGGGCTACACCATATATTTT; CDR3: CASSIRGYTIYF; D: -; V: TRBV19; size: -; J: TRBJ1-3
DNA: TGTGCCAGCAGCTTAGTTCCAGAGGCCTACAATGAGCAGTTCTTC; CDR3: CASSLVPEAYNEQFF; D: -; V: TRBV5-6; size: many; J: TRBJ2-1
DNA: TGTGCCAGCAGTAACTGGGGGCAGAGTAGCACAGATACGCAGTATTTT; CDR3: CASSNWGQSSTDTQYF; D: -; V: TRBV2; size: -; J: TRBJ2-3
DNA: TGCGCCAGCAGCCCTTACAGAGATAGCAATCAGCCCCAGCATTTT; CDR3: CASSPYRDSNQPQHF; D: -; V: TRBV4-1; size: -; J: TRBJ1-5
DNA: TGTGCCAGCTCACAACTGGACGGTAGCTCTGGAAACACCATATATTTT; CDR3: CASSQLDGSSGNTIYF; D: -; V: TRBV18; size: -; J: TRBJ1-3
DNA: TGTGCCAGCAGTAAGGGGACAGGGGAAGGCACTGAAGCTTTCTTT; CDR3: CASSKGTGEGTEAFF; D: TRBD1; V: TRBV6-1; size: -; J: TRBJ1-1
DNA: TGTGCCAGTAGTATAACACAGCAGGCTTTCTTT; CDR3: CASSITQQAFF; D: -; V: TRBV19; size: -; J: TRBJ1-1
DNA: TGCGCCAGCAGCCAAAAACAGGGGAATGGAGAAAAACTGTTTTTT; CDR3: CASSQKQGNGEKLFF; D: TRBD1; V: TRBV4-3; size: -; J: TRBJ1-4
DNA: TGTGCCAGCAGCTCTAAGATCGGGGAGCAGTACTTC; CDR3: CASSSKIGEQYF; D: -; V: TRBV6-5; size: -; J: TRBJ2-7
DNA: TGTGCCAGCAGTGAACGTGGGGGGCTCTCTGGGGCCAACGTCCTGACTTTC; CDR3: CASSERGGLSGANVLTF; D: -; V: TRBV6-1; size: -; J: TRBJ2-6
DNA: TGCAGCGTTGAAAACAGTACCTTCTATGGCTACACCTTC; CDR3: CSVENSTFYGYTF; D: -; V: TRBV29-1; size: -; J: TRBJ1-2
DNA: TGTGCCAGCAGCTTGCAGGCGCTGAACACTGAAGCTTTCTTT; CDR3: CASSLQALNTEAFF; D: -; V: TRBV9; size: -; J: TRBJ1-1
DNA: TGTGCCAGCAGCTTGGTCGACAGGGGGCCCCAGTACTTC; CDR3: CASSLVDRGPQYF; D: TRBD1; V: TRBV5-6; size: -; J: TRBJ2-4
DNA: TGTGCCAGCAGCTTATGGACTAGCGGGAATAATGAGCAGTTCTTC; CDR3: CASSLWTSGNNEQFF; D: TRBD2; V: TRBV7-8; size: -; J: TRBJ2-1